The rows below give T cell receptor beta chains drawn from one sample of a study of cytomegalovirus exposure and HLA in healthy donors. Using immunoSEQ multiplex PCR, the repertoire was profiled, and TCRdb retains in-frame clones only, with some absent. The profile shows roughly 330,000 clones, roughly 87% of them singletons. Material: PBMCs. The receptors here all came from a woman aged 25 to 39 in good health and CMV-seropositive. The CDR3 runs from the conserved cysteine through the conserved F or W. Fields, in order: CDR3 DNA, CDR3 protein, clone size, V gene, D gene, J gene. The D gene is left open where the match is weak. Part of the rows lack a size; the others show once, few, many or a class for expanded clones.

CDR3nt: TGCAGCGTTGATCTAAGTGGGAGGGTCGGAAATGAGCAGTTCTTC; CDR3aa: CSVDLSGRVGNEQFF; abundance: NA; v_gene: TRBV29-1; d_gene: TRBD2; j_gene: TRBJ2-1
CDR3nt: TGTGCCAGCAGCGCGGGACAGGGGGTGTCTGGGGCCAACGTCCTGACTTTC; CDR3aa: CASSAGQGVSGANVLTF; abundance: NA; v_gene: TRBV9; d_gene: TRBD1; j_gene: TRBJ2-6
CDR3nt: TGTGCCAGCAGCGCGGGACAGGGGGACTATGGCTACACCTTC; CDR3aa: CASSAGQGDYGYTF; abundance: NA; v_gene: TRBV7-6; d_gene: TRBD1; j_gene: TRBJ1-2
CDR3nt: TGTGCCAGCACCCTTAGCGGGAGTCTGGAGACCCAGTACTTC; CDR3aa: CASTLSGSLETQYF; abundance: NA; v_gene: TRBV7-2; d_gene: TRBD2; j_gene: TRBJ2-5
CDR3nt: TGTGCCAGCAGCAACGCCGCAGGGAACTCTGGAAACACCATATATTTT; CDR3aa: CASSNAAGNSGNTIYF; abundance: NA; v_gene: TRBV7-8; d_gene: NA; j_gene: TRBJ1-3
CDR3nt: TGTGCCAGCAGGCCCAACCCCTCCTACAATGAGCAGTTCTTC; CDR3aa: CASRPNPSYNEQFF; abundance: NA; v_gene: TRBV2; d_gene: NA; j_gene: TRBJ2-1
CDR3nt: TGTGCCTGGAATTTTATGGGTACTGAGCAGTACTTC; CDR3aa: CAWNFMGTEQYF; abundance: NA; v_gene: TRBV30; d_gene: NA; j_gene: TRBJ2-7
CDR3nt: TGTGCCAGCAGCTTACAGGGACGCGACAATGAGCAGTTCTTC; CDR3aa: CASSLQGRDNEQFF; abundance: NA; v_gene: TRBV11-1; d_gene: NA; j_gene: TRBJ2-1
CDR3nt: TGTGCCAGCAGCCCCGGGGTACCTTTGAGCTCCTACAATGAGCAGTTCTTC; CDR3aa: CASSPGVPLSSYNEQFF; abundance: NA; v_gene: TRBV7-7; d_gene: NA; j_gene: TRBJ2-1
CDR3nt: TGCAGCGTTGAAGATCAAGGAAGGTCACCCGGGGAGCTGTTTTTT; CDR3aa: CSVEDQGRSPGELFF; abundance: NA; v_gene: TRBV29-1; d_gene: NA; j_gene: TRBJ2-2
CDR3nt: TGCGCCAGCAGCTTGTCTTTGGGGTACAATGAGCAGTTCTTC; CDR3aa: CASSLSLGYNEQFF; abundance: NA; v_gene: TRBV5-1; d_gene: NA; j_gene: TRBJ2-1
CDR3nt: TGTGCCTGGAGTATGAAGAAACCCACAGATACGCAGTATTTT; CDR3aa: CAWSMKKPTDTQYF; abundance: NA; v_gene: TRBV30; d_gene: NA; j_gene: TRBJ2-3
CDR3nt: TGTGCCAGCAGTTACTCGGGGGGGACAGGGGCTGCTGAAGCTTTCTTT; CDR3aa: CASSYSGGTGAAEAFF; abundance: NA; v_gene: TRBV6-5; d_gene: TRBD1; j_gene: TRBJ1-1
CDR3nt: TGTGCCAGCAGCTTAACTGATGGCCAAAACAATGAGCAGTTCTTC; CDR3aa: CASSLTDGQNNEQFF; abundance: NA; v_gene: TRBV7-3; d_gene: NA; j_gene: TRBJ2-1
CDR3nt: TGTGCCAGCAGTCCTGGGACTAGCGGGGACCGAGGGACCCAGTACTTC; CDR3aa: CASSPGTSGDRGTQYF; abundance: NA; v_gene: TRBV27; d_gene: TRBD2; j_gene: TRBJ2-5
CDR3nt: TGTGCCAGCAATAAACAGACAGGGTTAACCTACGAGCAGTACTTC; CDR3aa: CASNKQTGLTYEQYF; abundance: NA; v_gene: TRBV2; d_gene: TRBD1; j_gene: TRBJ2-7
CDR3nt: TGTGCCTGGAGTACGGGACCTTTCTCCTACGAGCAGTACTTC; CDR3aa: CAWSTGPFSYEQYF; abundance: NA; v_gene: TRBV30; d_gene: NA; j_gene: TRBJ2-7
CDR3nt: TGTGCCTGGAGGCTGCCTTGGGCCTGGCGAGGGGCCAACGTCCTGACTTTC; CDR3aa: CAWRLPWAWRGANVLTF; abundance: NA; v_gene: TRBV30; d_gene: NA; j_gene: TRBJ2-6
CDR3nt: TGTGCCAGCAGCTCCTTTCACAGGGGGGGCGGGGAGCTGTTTTTT; CDR3aa: CASSSFHRGGGELFF; abundance: NA; v_gene: TRBV11-1; d_gene: NA; j_gene: TRBJ2-2
CDR3nt: TGCGCCAGCAGCCCCGGGACAGAAATTCTTAACTATGGCTACACCTTC; CDR3aa: CASSPGTEILNYGYTF; abundance: NA; v_gene: TRBV5-1; d_gene: TRBD1; j_gene: TRBJ1-2
CDR3nt: TGTGCCAGCAGCGCTTGGACGGTTAGCAATCAGCCCCAGCATTTT; CDR3aa: CASSAWTVSNQPQHF; abundance: NA; v_gene: TRBV6-1; d_gene: NA; j_gene: TRBJ1-5
CDR3nt: TGTGCCAGCAGTGACAGGGCCTATAATTCACCCCTCCACTTT; CDR3aa: CASSDRAYNSPLHF; abundance: NA; v_gene: TRBV6-4; d_gene: NA; j_gene: TRBJ1-6
CDR3nt: TGTGCCAGCAGCTTAGAGTCCCTTACTGTGCGGGGTGTCACAGATACGCAGTATTTT; CDR3aa: CASSLESLTVRGVTDTQYF; abundance: few; v_gene: TRBV7-3; d_gene: NA; j_gene: TRBJ2-3
CDR3nt: TGCGCCAGCAGTGTCGAAAGGACATATGGCTACACCTTC; CDR3aa: CASSVERTYGYTF; abundance: NA; v_gene: TRBV10-2; d_gene: NA; j_gene: TRBJ1-2
CDR3nt: TGTGCCACCAGCAGAGGAGGCAGGGAGCTCCTACTAGCGGAAGCCCAGTACTTC; CDR3aa: CATSRGGRELLLAEAQYF; abundance: NA; v_gene: TRBV15; d_gene: TRBD2; j_gene: TRBJ2-5
CDR3nt: TGTGCCAGCAGGGATCGAAGGGCTAGCGGGGGTGCGGATACGCAGTATTTT; CDR3aa: CASRDRRASGGADTQYF; abundance: few; v_gene: TRBV2; d_gene: TRBD2; j_gene: TRBJ2-3
CDR3nt: TGTGCCAGCAGCACCTCCCCCGCAGCCGGGGAAAAACTGTTTTTT; CDR3aa: CASSTSPAAGEKLFF; abundance: NA; v_gene: TRBV7-6; d_gene: NA; j_gene: TRBJ1-4
CDR3nt: TGTGCCAGCAGTTTAGGACAGGGGCCGTACGAGCAGTACTTC; CDR3aa: CASSLGQGPYEQYF; abundance: NA; v_gene: TRBV6-5; d_gene: TRBD1; j_gene: TRBJ2-7
CDR3nt: TGTGCCAGCAGCCGCGGGACAGCAACCTCCTACGAGCAGTACTTC; CDR3aa: CASSRGTATSYEQYF; abundance: NA; v_gene: TRBV7-2; d_gene: NA; j_gene: TRBJ2-7
CDR3nt: TGTGCCAGCAGCCCTATGGGGGGTTTCTCTGGAAACACCATATATTTT; CDR3aa: CASSPMGGFSGNTIYF; abundance: NA; v_gene: TRBV9; d_gene: NA; j_gene: TRBJ1-3
CDR3nt: TGTGCCAGCAACGGACAACCTAGATCAGATACGCAGTATTTT; CDR3aa: CASNGQPRSDTQYF; abundance: NA; v_gene: TRBV7-2; d_gene: NA; j_gene: TRBJ2-3
CDR3nt: TGTGCCAGCTCACCAGGGGAGGGGGCGAGCAATCAGCCCCAGCATTTT; CDR3aa: CASSPGEGASNQPQHF; abundance: NA; v_gene: TRBV18; d_gene: TRBD1; j_gene: TRBJ1-5